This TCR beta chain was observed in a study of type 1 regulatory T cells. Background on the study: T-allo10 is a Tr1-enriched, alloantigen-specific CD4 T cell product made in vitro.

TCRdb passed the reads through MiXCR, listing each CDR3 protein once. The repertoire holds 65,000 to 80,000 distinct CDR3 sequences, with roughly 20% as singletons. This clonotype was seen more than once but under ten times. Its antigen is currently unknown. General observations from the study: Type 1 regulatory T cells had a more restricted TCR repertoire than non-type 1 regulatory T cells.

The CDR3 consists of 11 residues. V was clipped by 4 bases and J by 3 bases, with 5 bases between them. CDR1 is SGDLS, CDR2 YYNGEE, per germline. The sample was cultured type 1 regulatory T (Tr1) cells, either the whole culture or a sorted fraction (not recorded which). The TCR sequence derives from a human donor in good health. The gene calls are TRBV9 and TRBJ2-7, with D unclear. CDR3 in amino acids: CASSSDYEQYF. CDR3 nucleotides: TGTGCCAGCAGCTCAGACTACGAGCAGTACTTC.